One and the same sample provided the 21 T cell receptor beta chains below, sequenced in a study of shared clonotypes between healthy human individuals. Profiled with immunoSEQ multiplex PCR; TCRdb holds only in-frame clones, not every one. The data show 2 million to 2.5 million clones, 90% to 95% seen once. What was sequenced was naive CD4+ T cells sorted from blood. Subset described: CD45RA+ positively selected. The receptor source for this set is a man between 18 and 29 years old in good health.

As regards this clone: The sample carries other DNA sequences with the same CDR3. The chain employs TRBV18 and TRBJ2-2, with 8 bases aligning to TRBD1. J lost 1 base, V lost 4 bases, and 2 bases had no gene match. CDR1 and CDR2 (germline): KGHSH, LQKENI. This CDR3 has 15 residues. In DNA form, the CDR3 reads TGTGCCAGCTCACGCGGACAGGGGAACACCGGGGAGCTGTTTTTT. Its translation: CASSRGQGNTGELFF.

This clone has only one observation. The chain couples TRBV5-1 to TRBJ2-7; no clear D. The CDR3 has 15 residues. With 0 bases removed from V and 2 bases from J, the gap between germline ends came to 12 bases. The germline V gene encodes CDR1 SGHRS and CDR2 YFSETQ. CDR3 coding DNA: TGCGCCAGCAGCTTGGTGTTAGGTGGAACCTACGAGCAGTACTTC. It yields the protein CASSLVLGGTYEQYF.

The chain employs TRBV6-5 and TRBJ2-2; 7 bases map to TRBD2. The CDR3 covers 14 residues. CDR1 is MNHEY, CDR2 SVGAGI, per germline. The V and J ends lost 7 bases and 5 bases, in that order; junction bases with no gene match: 7. CDR3 sequence reads: CASIGGFGTGELFF. The CDR3 DNA is TGTGCCAGCATCGGGGGGTTTGGAACCGGGGAGCTGTTTTTT.

This chain uses TRBV9 with TRBJ2-7; D remains ambiguous. Germline V gene data show CDR1 as SGDLS and CDR2 as YYNGEE. The germline V and J ends were trimmed by 0 bases and 5 bases, with 12 bases remaining between them. The CDR3 runs 14 residues. CDR3 sequence reads: CASSVGAVHDEQYF. The CDR3 DNA sequence: TGTGCCAGCAGCGTAGGGGCGGTGCACGACGAGCAGTACTTC. Supplemented by reference TRBV9 and TRBJ2-7, the full variable domain reads DSGVTQTPKHLITATGQRVTLRCSPRSGDLSVYWYQQSLDQGLQFLIQYYNGEERAKGNILERFSAQQFPDLHSELNLSSLELGDSALYFCASSVGAVHDEQYFGPGTRLTVT.

This rearrangement joins TRBV5-5 to TRBJ2-7; D is possibly TRBD2 (6 bases). Germline V gene sequence: CDR1 SGHKS, CDR2 YYEKEE (reference sequence). Trimming took off 2 bases at V and 2 bases at J, with 11 bases between the two ends. The CDR3 is made up of 14 amino acids. For the CDR3, the DNA is TGTGCCAGCAGCTTTGGCGGGGTAACCTACGAGCAGTACTTC. Translation gives CASSFGGVTYEQYF. Full variable domain (outside the CDR3, taken from reference TRBV5-5 and TRBJ2-7): DAGVTQSPTHLIKTRGQQVTLRCSPISGHKSVSWYQQVLGQGPQFIFQYYEKEERGRGNFPDRFSARQFPNYSSELNVNALLLGDSALYLCASSFGGVTYEQYFGPGTRLTVT.

With regard to this clone: The same CDR3 arises from other DNA sequences in this sample as well. The genes are TRBV5-1 and TRBJ2-7; D gene unclear. Trimming removed 0 bases from V and 2 bases from J, with 9 bases in between. The CDR3 covers 14 residues. Germline CDR1 and CDR2: SGHRS and YFSETQ. The CDR3 bases are TGCGCCAGCAGCTTGGGTCTAACCCCCTACGAGCAGTACTTC. Its translation: CASSLGLTPYEQYF. Full variable domain (remainder filled in from reference TRBV5-1 and TRBJ2-7): KAGVTQTPRYLIKTRGQQVTLSCSPISGHRSVSWYQQTPGQGLQFLFEYFSETQRNKGNFPGRFSGRQFSNSRSEMNVSTLELGDSALYLCASSLGLTPYEQYFGPGTRLTVT.

The chain recombines TRBV10-3 with TRBJ2-5; TRBD2 matches at 7 bases. The CDR3 totals 15 residues. The V gene end was trimmed by 5 bases and the J gene end by 2 bases; junction bases not matched to a gene: 8. Germline V gene sequence: CDR1 ENHRY, CDR2 SYGVKD. The CDR3 DNA reads TGTGCCATCAGTTCGTCGCTAGCGGCTCAAGAGACCCAGTACTTC. Its translation is CAISSSLAAQETQYF.

The gene calls are TRBV12-5 and TRBJ1-5; D gene uncertain. CDR1 is LGHNT, CDR2 FRNRAP, per germline. CDR3 size: 16 residues. Trimming left V 5 bases short and J 0 bases short, with 14 bases between. The CDR3 sequence: CASGPLTAYSNQPQHF. The CDR3 bases are TGTGCTAGTGGTCCCCTCACGGCCTATAGCAATCAGCCCCAGCATTTT.

The CDR3 sequence: CASSMTGSETQYF. Written as DNA, the CDR3 is TGTGCCAGTAGTATGACGGGATCTGAGACCCAGTACTTC. This chain links TRBV19 with TRBJ2-5; perhaps TRBD2 as D (5 bases). Per germline, CDR1 LNHDA and CDR2 SQIVND (reference sequence). This CDR3 spans 13 amino acids. V was cut by 3 bases and J by 5 bases, with 10 bases left in between.

The CDR3 reads CASSPLTGGPTDTQYF. CDR3 DNA sequence: TGTGCCAGCTCACCACTGACAGGGGGACCCACAGATACGCAGTATTTT. The chain couples TRBV18 to TRBJ2-3; TRBD1 matches at 9 bases. The CDR3 runs to 16 residues. The trim removed 1 base at V and 2 bases at J, leaving 4 bases unmatched. Germline lookup yields CDR1 KGHSH and CDR2 LQKENI.

The chain recombines TRBV5-4 with TRBJ2-7; D may match TRBD1 or TRBD2 (5 bases each). Germline V gene data show CDR1 as SGHNT and CDR2 as YYREEE (reference sequence). This CDR3 contains 16 residues. The V end lost 4 bases, the J end lost 0 bases, and 17 bases lay between the germline ends. As DNA, the CDR3 is TGTGCCAGCAGCCCCGGGACGGACAAAAGCTCCTACGAGCAGTACTTC. Its protein is CASSPGTDKSSYEQYF.

The CDR3 sequence is CASRPWAGPGSYNEQFF. In DNA, the CDR3 is TGTGCCAGCAGACCGTGGGCGGGGCCAGGCTCCTACAATGAGCAGTTCTTC. The chain is built from TRBV7-9 and TRBJ2-1; perhaps TRBD2 as D (6 bases). Trimming cost V 6 bases and J 0 bases, with 18 bases left between them. The V gene's germline CDR1 is SEHNR and CDR2 FQNEAQ (reference sequence). The CDR3 totals 17 residues. Drawing the rest from reference TRBV7-9 and TRBJ2-1, the complete variable domain is DTGVSQNPRHKITKRGQNVTFRCDPISEHNRLYWYRQTLGQGPEFLTYFQNEAQLEKSRLLSDRFSAERPKGSFSTLEIQRTEQGDSAMYLCASRPWAGPGSYNEQFFGPGTRLTVL.

The chain uses TRBV6-5 and TRBJ1-2; perhaps TRBD1 as D (5 bases). Trimming cost V 5 bases and J 4 bases, with 11 bases left between them. The CDR3 is made up of 13 amino acids. Germline-derived CDR1 and CDR2 are MNHEY and SVGAGI. CDR3 region: CASSQGWAYGYTF. CDR3 sequence (DNA): TGTGCCAGCAGTCAGGGATGGGCCTATGGCTACACCTTC.

The rearrangement uses TRBV30 and TRBJ1-2, with D maybe TRBD1 (5 bases). Between the trimmed V and J ends, which lost 0 bases and 6 bases, there was a span of 5 bases. Germline CDR1 and CDR2: GTSNPN and SVGIG (reference sequence). The CDR3 covers 11 residues. CDR3 DNA sequence: TGTGCCTGGAGTGTAGGGGATGGCTACACCTTC. This encodes CAWSVGDGYTF. The full variable domain, with the rest looked up from reference TRBV30 and TRBJ1-2, is SQTIHQWPATLVQPVGSPLSLECTVEGTSNPNLYWYRQAAGRGLQLLFYSVGIGQISSEVPQNLSASRPQDRQFILSSKKLLLSDSGFYLCAWSVGDGYTFGSGTRLTVV.

This clone has just a few counts. This specimen includes other DNA sequences encoding the same CDR3. This chain uses TRBV2 with TRBJ2-7, with a tentative D call TRBD2 (5 bases). CDR3 length: 12 residues. CDR1 and CDR2 from the germline V gene are SNHLY and FYNNEI. Between the trimmed V and J ends, which lost 6 bases and 0 bases, there was a span of 6 bases. Here the CDR3 reads CASRGSSYEQYF. The CDR3 DNA reads TGTGCCAGCAGGGGGAGCTCCTACGAGCAGTACTTC. Drawing the rest from reference TRBV2 and TRBJ2-7, the complete variable domain is EPEVTQTPSHQVTQMGQEVILRCVPISNHLYFYWYRQILGQKVEFLVSFYNNEISEKSEIFDDQFSVERPDGSNFTLKIRSTKLEDSAMYFCASRGSSYEQYFGPGTRLTVT.

This chain connects TRBV6-5 to TRBJ2-7; D remains ambiguous. The ends were cut back, 10 bases at V and 2 bases at J, with 12 bases in the middle. The CDR3 contains 12 residues. Germline V gene lookup returns CDR1 MNHEY and CDR2 SVGAGI. As DNA, the CDR3 is TGTGCCACCAACCAAGGTCCCTACGAGCAGTACTTC. Protein sequence: CATNQGPYEQYF.

The chain links TRBV6-4 to TRBJ1-5; the D gene is possibly TRBD1 (6 bases). Trimming removed 6 bases from V and 1 base from J, with 13 bases in between. Germline V CDR1 and CDR2: MRHNA, SNTAGT. This CDR3 has 15 amino acids. The CDR3 protein is CASRPQGSSNQPQHF. The CDR3 coding sequence is TGTGCCAGCAGGCCACAGGGATCCAGCAATCAGCCCCAGCATTTT.

V usage is TRBV19 and J usage is TRBJ1-5; a weak D match, TRBD1 (5 bases). CDR1 is LNHDA and CDR2 is SQIVND in the germline V gene (reference sequence). The ends were cut back, 3 bases at V and 1 base at J, with 10 bases in the middle. The CDR3 totals 15 residues. The DNA for the CDR3 is TGTGCCAGTAGTATGGAGGGGCTGAGCAATCAGCCCCAGCATTTT. As protein: CASSMEGLSNQPQHF.

CDR3 in amino acids: CASSSRQGAREQYF. Written as DNA, the CDR3 is TGTGCCAGCAGTTCACGACAGGGGGCGCGGGAGCAGTACTTC. This chain uses TRBV28 with TRBJ2-7; 10 nucleotides agree with TRBD1. Unmatched junction bases numbered 7, after V lost 4 bases and J lost 7 bases. CDR1 is MDHEN, CDR2 SYDVKM, per germline. There are 14 residues in the CDR3.

CDR3 sequence reads: CASSENSMEGTQYF. The CDR3 DNA reads as TGTGCCAGCAGTGAAAACAGTATGGAGGGGACCCAGTACTTC. The gene calls are TRBV6-1 and TRBJ2-5; D perhaps matches TRBD2 (6 bases). CDR1 MNHNS and CDR2 SASEGT come from the germline V gene. This CDR3 is 14 amino acids long. Trimming left V 2 bases short and J 7 bases short, with 14 bases between.

The CDR3: CASSQRNRGQLRYGYTF. The CDR3 bases are TGTGCCAGCAGCCAGAGGAACAGGGGGCAATTGCGCTATGGCTACACCTTC. This sequence joins TRBV14 and TRBJ1-2; TRBD1 agrees at 9 bases. The CDR3 sequence is 17 residues long. V lost 3 bases and J lost 4; bases outside the gene matches: 12. CDR1 and CDR2 (germline): SGHDN, FVKESK.